This TCR beta chain was sequenced in a study of shared clonotypes between healthy human individuals. Trimming shortened V by 7 bases and J by 1 base, and 8 bases separated the two germline ends. The CDR3 runs to 12 residues. Per the germline V gene, CDR1 is SGHDT and CDR2 is YYEEEE. Worth noting for this clone: Antigen unknown.

The method was immunoSEQ multiplex PCR; TCRdb's version includes in-frame clones alone and lacks a portion of them. Of some 2,500,000 clones listed, less than 95% were seen once; the top ten hold approximately 0.41%. Whole-study findings and limits: Larger richness was generally estimated for naive than memory subsets.

The sequence was obtained from a man between 18 and 29 years old in good health. Some clones in this sample may be carry-over from other donors' samples. The sample consisted of naive CD4+ T cells from PBMCs. Described subset: CD45RA+ positively selected. The chain couples TRBV5-6 to TRBJ1-1; no firm D call. The CDR3 DNA reads as TGTGCCAGCCGCAGGTGGAACACTGAAGCTTTCTTT. Residues: CASRRWNTEAFF.